This TCR beta chain was profiled in a study of CD8 T cells in ankylosing spondylitis. Study results and limitations: The authors reported significant enrichment of disease-linked clones in matched ankylosing spondylitis synovial fluid. Disease-associated clonotypes exhibited CD8+ identity and were relatively infrequent in peripheral blood. For ankylosing spondylitis blood, a TCR beta motif of under ten highly homologous variants appeared characteristic.

TCRdb processed the 5' RACE reads anew with MiXCR; each CDR3 protein has one entry. The sample yields some 220,000 distinct CDR3 sequences, around 6.6% seen once. About this clonotype itself: The target antigen is unknown.

CDR1 LNHNV and CDR2 YYDKDF come from the germline V gene (reference sequence). This CDR3 has 15 amino acids. J lost 3 bases, V lost 3 bases, and 8 bases had no gene match. Sequencing was done on a sample of blood, either unsorted or a sorted T cell fraction (not recorded which). The receptor's source is a male donor with ankylosing spondylitis. The chain employs TRBV15 and TRBJ2-7; 7 bases align to TRBD2. DNA of the CDR3: TGTGCCACCAGCAGCATGGGAGGGAGAGGCTACGAGCAGTACTTC. Protein: CATSSMGGRGYEQYF.